This T cell receptor (beta chain) stems from a study of blood T cell repertoires in COVID-19. Background on the study: The analysed material was cDNA or gDNA that came from T cells, B-cell-depleted T cells, or PBMCs.

CDR1 is SQVTM, CDR2 ANQGSEA, per germline. V lost 6 bases and J lost 4, with 16 bases in between. This CDR3 contains 14 residues. Assay used: immunoSEQ multiplex PCR; TCRdb lists only in-frame clones, some missing. The table lists roughly 160,000 clones, less than 85% of them singletons. All enrollees were about 18 to 100 years old and from roughly 26 US areas. Two negative PCRs, clearance, or symptom resolution characterized the recovered Cohort 3 donors. This chain connects TRBV29-1 to TRBJ2-1, with a possible D match to TRBD1 (5 bases). The TCR comes from a man aged 55 to 69 who had recovered from COVID-19. The sample consisted of PBMCs or T cells enriched from blood (not recorded which). This CDR3 is CSVSSGYPYNEQFF. The CDR3, as DNA: TGCAGCGTGTCTTCAGGGTACCCGTACAATGAGCAGTTCTTC.